What follows are 4 T cell receptor beta chains derived from one specimen sequenced in a study of T cell responses to AZD1222 COVID-19 vaccine. The data were produced by immunoSEQ multiplex PCR, yet TCRdb's version contains in-frame clones alone and is incomplete. The top ten clones hold roughly a tenth of a sample with approximately 79,000 clones, nearly 90% of them seen once. Specimen: peripheral blood, collected on day 0 of AZD1222 vaccination. Receptors were obtained from an adult in good health.

This clone was seen once. The CDR3 protein is CASSPLRNTEAFF. Written as DNA, the CDR3 is TGTGCCAGCAGCCCCCTTCGGAACACTGAAGCTTTCTTT. The chain couples TRBV7-9 to TRBJ1-1; D is unresolved. Germline CDR1 SEHNR, CDR2 FQNEAQ (reference sequence). V lost 5 bases and J 1 base, leaving 8 bases between the germline ends. There are 13 residues in the CDR3.

This clone was observed a handful of times. The V call is TRBV5-1, the J call TRBJ2-7; 7 bases map to TRBD1. The germline CDR1 and CDR2 sequences are SGHRS and YFSETQ. Trimming at V came to 0 bases and at J to 3 bases, leaving 3 bases not matched to a gene. This CDR3 has 14 amino acids. This CDR3 reads CASSLDRGVYEQYV. CDR3 nucleotides: TGCGCCAGCAGCTTGGACAGGGGAGTCTACGAGCAGTACGTC.

The chain joins TRBV6-2 or TRBV6-3 to TRBJ2-1; D is ambiguous. Germline-derived CDR1 and CDR2 are MNHEY and SVGEGT. V lost 1 base, J lost 5 bases, and 9 bases lay in between. CDR3 length equals 14 residues. The CDR3, as DNA: TGTGCCAGCAGTTACTGGTCAGCCAACAATGAGCAGTTCTTC. Protein sequence: CASSYWSANNEQFF.

This clone was seen a few times. This chain uses TRBV30 with TRBJ1-3, with unresolved D. Germline CDR1 is GTSNPN and CDR2 is SVGIG (reference sequence). The CDR3 totals 15 residues. V was shortened by 2 bases and J by 0 bases, with 11 bases between the two germline ends. As DNA, the CDR3 is TGTGCCTGGAGTAATTACCGATCCTCTGGAAACACCATATATTTT. Its protein is CAWSNYRSSGNTIYF.